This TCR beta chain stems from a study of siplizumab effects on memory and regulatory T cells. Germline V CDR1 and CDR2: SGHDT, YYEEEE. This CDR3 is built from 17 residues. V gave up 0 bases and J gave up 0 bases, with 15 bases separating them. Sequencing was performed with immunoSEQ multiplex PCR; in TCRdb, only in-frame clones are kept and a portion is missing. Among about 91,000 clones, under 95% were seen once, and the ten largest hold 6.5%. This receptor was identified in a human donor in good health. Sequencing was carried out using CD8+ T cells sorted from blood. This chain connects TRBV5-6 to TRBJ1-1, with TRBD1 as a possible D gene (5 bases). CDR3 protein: CASSLAGAGMMNTEAFF. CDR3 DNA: TGTGCCAGCAGCTTGGCTGGGGCCGGTATGATGAACACTGAAGCTTTCTTT.